A single sample gave rise to the 32 T cell receptor beta chains below, sequenced in a study of OX40 agonist ivuxolimab in advanced cancers. Assay used: immunoSEQ multiplex PCR; TCRdb lists only in-frame clones, some missing. The sample yields approximately 70,000 clones, approximately 91% seen once. This sample comprised CD4+ or CD8+ T cells sorted from blood, obtained in a trial of the OX40 agonist ivuxolimab. The receptors were gathered from an adult with an advanced solid tumor such as melanoma, head and neck, liver or kidney cancer.

V is TRBV5-5 and J is TRBJ2-1; D possibly corresponds to TRBD2 (6 bases). The CDR3 is 13 amino acids. Trimming cost V 4 bases and J 15 bases, with 20 bases left between them. Per germline, CDR1 SGHKS and CDR2 YYEKEE (reference sequence). CDR3 amino acids: CASSARWDSQGFF. CDR3 sequence (DNA): TGTGCCAGCAGCGCGCGCTGGGACTCCCAGGGGTTCTTC.

This rearrangement joins TRBV27 to TRBJ1-1, with a tentative D call TRBD1 (5 bases). The CDR3 sequence is 12 residues long. Germline CDR1 reads MNHEY; CDR2 reads SMNVEV (reference sequence). Trimming removed 6 bases at V and 7 bases at J, with 12 bases between. The CDR3 is CASRGPGGEAFF. CDR3 DNA: TGTGCCAGCAGGGGTCCTGGGGGTGAAGCTTTCTTT.

This chain joins TRBV11-2 and TRBJ2-5; D gene unclear. V was trimmed by 2 bases and J by 4 bases, leaving 11 bases between them. Germline CDR1 reads SGHAT; CDR2 reads FQNNGV. The CDR3 spans 14 residues. CDR3 bases: TGTGCCAGCAGCTTAAACTATCCGGCAGAGACCCAGTACTTC. It specifies CASSLNYPAETQYF. Looking up the rest from reference TRBV11-2 and TRBJ2-5 gives the full variable domain: EAGVAQSPRYKIIEKRQSVAFWCNPISGHATLYWYQQILGQGPKLLIQFQNNGVVDDSQLPKDRFSAERLKGVDSTLKIQPAKLEDSAVYLCASSLNYPAETQYFGPGTRLLVL.

This chain links TRBV10-3 with TRBJ2-7; 14 nucleotides match TRBD2. The germline CDR1 and CDR2 sequences are ENHRY and SYGVKD. The CDR3 is 15 amino acids. Germline trimming cut 6 bases from V and 5 bases from J; bases unmatched to any gene: 6. The CDR3 nucleotides are TGTGCCATCAGAGGGACTAGCGGGAGTTACCACGAGCAGTACTTC. Its translation is CAIRGTSGSYHEQYF.

The chain combines TRBV18 with TRBJ2-5; 9 nucleotides agree with TRBD1. V shed 2 bases, J shed 5 bases, and the junction held 3 bases outside the gene matches. This CDR3 has 14 residues. Germline V gene data show CDR1 as KGHSH and CDR2 as LQKENI. The CDR3 DNA reads as TGTGCCAGCTCACCATCGACAGGGGGGGAGACCCAGTACTTC. Encoded protein: CASSPSTGGETQYF.

The chain has TRBV5-1 and TRBJ1-4, with a possible D match to TRBD1 (5 bases). Trimming removed 0 bases at V and 5 bases at J, with 11 bases between. The CDR3 spans 15 residues. Germline V gives CDR1 SGHRS, CDR2 YFSETQ. CDR3 sequence reads: CASSLEGRRNEKLFF. The CDR3 DNA is TGCGCCAGCAGCTTGGAGGGACGCCGCAATGAAAAACTGTTTTTT. The variable domain in full, with the rest retrieved from reference TRBV5-1 and TRBJ1-4, is KAGVTQTPRYLIKTRGQQVTLSCSPISGHRSVSWYQQTPGQGLQFLFEYFSETQRNKGNFPGRFSGRQFSNSRSEMNVSTLELGDSALYLCASSLEGRRNEKLFFGSGTQLSVL.

V is TRBV5-4 and J is TRBJ2-5; possibly TRBD2 for D (5 bases). Germline V CDR1 and CDR2: SGHNT, YYREEE (reference sequence). This CDR3 contains 14 residues. Deletions cut 4 bases from V and 7 bases from J, with 17 bases between. The CDR3 sequence is CASSTPDSLGTQYF. As DNA, the CDR3 is TGTGCCAGCAGCACACCGGACTCCTTGGGGACCCAGTACTTC.

V is TRBV7-9 and J is TRBJ1-1; 8 nucleotides line up with TRBD1. CDR1 is SEHNR and CDR2 is FQNEAQ in the germline V gene (reference sequence). V shed 1 base, J shed 4 bases, and the junction held 5 bases outside the gene matches. The CDR3 spans 15 residues. The CDR3 spells CASSLVQGAGTEAFF. In nucleotides, the CDR3 is TGTGCCAGCAGCTTAGTGCAGGGGGCAGGCACTGAAGCTTTCTTT.

V is TRBV4-1 and J is TRBJ2-7, with D uncertain. Germline CDR1 and CDR2: MGHRA and YSYEKL. The ends were cut back, 1 base at V and 5 bases at J, with 18 bases in the middle. The CDR3 contains 16 residues. CDR3 DNA: TGCGCCAGCAGCCAAGCAAGGCTAGTTTCATCCCACGAGCAGTACTTC. It codes for CASSQARLVSSHEQYF.

This clone was recorded once. The rearrangement uses TRBV19 and TRBJ2-2; no definite D call. CDR1 is LNHDA, CDR2 SQIVND, per germline (reference sequence). Trimming removed 6 bases at V and 6 bases at J, with 5 bases between. CDR3 length: 11 amino acids. The DNA of the CDR3 is TGTGCCAGTAGCGGGTCCGGGGAGCTGTTTTTT. Translated: CASSGSGELFF.

The rearrangement uses TRBV4-2 and TRBJ2-1; 14 bases fit TRBD2. This CDR3 is built from 18 residues. The ends lost 0 bases at V and 8 bases at J; junction bases unmatched: 9. Per the germline V gene, CDR1 is LGHNA and CDR2 is YNFKEQ. The DNA of the CDR3 is TGTGCCAGCAGCCAAGAGGTCGGGACTAGCGGGAGAGTCGATGAGCAGTTCTTC. Amino acids: CASSQEVGTSGRVDEQFF.

The chain recombines TRBV5-1 with TRBJ2-5, with TRBD2 matching 8 bases. Matching the DNA end better, TRBJ2-7 makes the J call doubtful. The CDR3 sequence is 15 residues long. Germline V CDR1 and CDR2: SGHRS, YFSETQ. The CDR3 is CASSFYTGGPYEQYF. For the CDR3, the DNA is TGCGCCAGCAGCTTTTACACGGGAGGGCCCTACGAGCAGTACTTC.

J is TRBJ1-1 and V is TRBV6-1; a weak D match, TRBD1 (5 bases). Germline V CDR1 and CDR2: MNHNS, SASEGT. This CDR3 region has 13 residues. Trimming removed 2 bases from V and 1 base from J, with 5 bases in between. CDR3 loop: CASSEQGNTEAFF. As DNA, the CDR3 is TGTGCCAGCAGTGAACAGGGGAACACTGAAGCTTTCTTT.

The chain combines TRBV6-5 with TRBJ1-3, with 8 bases lining up with TRBD1. Germline V gene sequence: CDR1 MNHEY, CDR2 SVGAGI. The CDR3 covers 15 residues. The junction had 3 bases not matched to a gene; V was cut back by 5 bases and J by 0 bases. This chain's CDR3 is CASSPDRVSGNTIYF. CDR3 sequence (DNA): TGTGCCAGCAGTCCGGACAGGGTCTCTGGAAACACCATATATTTT.

This clone appeared a single time. The V gene is TRBV5-1, the J gene TRBJ2-7, with TRBD1 matching over 7 bases. Germline assignment: CDR1 SGHRS and CDR2 YFSETQ. The CDR3 totals 13 residues. Germline trimming cut 7 bases from V and 1 base from J; bases unmatched to any gene: 5. The CDR3 DNA reads TGCGCCAGCCAAGAACAGGGGTCCTACGAGCAGTACTTC. Amino acid sequence: CASQEQGSYEQYF.

The rearrangement links TRBV27 to TRBJ2-5; 8 bases are a match to TRBD1. Germline values: CDR1 MNHEY, CDR2 SMNVEV (reference sequence). This CDR3 has 13 residues. J was trimmed by 5 bases and V by 6 bases; bases with no gene match: 5. CDR3 amino acids: CASRAGGVETQYF. CDR3 sequence (DNA): TGTGCCAGCAGGGCAGGGGGCGTGGAGACCCAGTACTTC.

This clone has a handful of counts. This chain uses TRBV18 with TRBJ1-1; D gene uncertain. This CDR3 is built from 13 residues. The V gene lost 6 bases and the J gene lost 1 base, with 9 bases spanning the gap. Germline V gene lookup returns CDR1 KGHSH and CDR2 LQKENI. CDR3 in amino acids: CASSSGENTEAFF. The DNA for the CDR3 is TGTGCCAGCTCGTCCGGGGAGAACACTGAAGCTTTCTTT.

In the case of this clone: Other DNA variants within this sample encode the same CDR3. The genes are TRBV18 and TRBJ1-5; unclear D gene. V dropped 1 base and J dropped 4 bases, with 5 bases sitting between them. Germline CDR1 KGHSH, CDR2 LQKENI. This CDR3 has 13 residues. The CDR3 sequence: CASSPQENQPQHF. CDR3 in DNA: TGTGCCAGCTCACCACAGGAAAATCAGCCCCAGCATTTT. The full variable domain, completed using reference TRBV18 and TRBJ1-5, is NAGVMQNPRHLVRRRGQEARLRCSPMKGHSHVYWYRQLPEEGLKFMVYLQKENIIDESGMPKERFSAEFPKEGPSILRIQQVVRGDSAAYFCASSPQENQPQHFGDGTRLSIL.

The V and J genes are TRBV9 and TRBJ1-6; TRBD1 agrees at 7 bases. The V segment lost 0 bases and the J segment 7 bases; nucleotides outside the gene matches: 1. This CDR3 has 14 residues. Per germline, CDR1 SGDLS and CDR2 YYNGEE. CDR3 sequence: CASSVGTGNSPLHF. The CDR3 DNA reads as TGTGCCAGCAGCGTAGGGACAGGCAATTCACCCCTCCACTTT.

The V gene is TRBV2, the J gene TRBJ2-2; 12 nucleotides line up with TRBD2. The V gene's germline CDR1 is SNHLY and CDR2 FYNNEI. The J segment lost 2 bases and the V segment lost 1 base, leaving 2 bases of the junction unmatched. The CDR3 runs 17 residues. The CDR3 bases are TGTGCCAGCAGTGAAGGAGGACTAGCGGGAAACACCGGGGAGCTGTTTTTT. The encoded protein is CASSEGGLAGNTGELFF.

The rearrangement links TRBV28 to TRBJ1-1; no reliable D call. The CDR3 covers 11 residues. V dropped 5 bases and J dropped 0 bases, with 1 base sitting between them. CDR1 and CDR2 (germline): MDHEN, SYDVKM. The CDR3 loop is CASSVNTEAFF. CDR3 nucleotide sequence: TGTGCCAGCAGTGTGAACACTGAAGCTTTCTTT.

The chain combines TRBV4-1 with TRBJ1-1; D is unclear. V lost 1 base to trimming and J lost 1 base, with 16 bases between them. The length of the CDR3 is 17 residues. Germline assignment: CDR1 MGHRA and CDR2 YSYEKL. The CDR3 DNA reads TGCGCCAGCAGCCAAGGGGGAGCCCGGAGGCGGAACACTGAAGCTTTCTTT. Translated: CASSQGGARRRNTEAFF.

This clone has just one count. V and J are TRBV6-4 and TRBJ2-2; no firm D call. V lost 7 bases and J lost 6, with 15 bases in between. The V gene's germline CDR1 is MRHNA and CDR2 SNTAGT. The CDR3 is 14 amino acids. This CDR3 is CASKLLAGPGELFF. The CDR3 DNA reads as TGTGCCAGCAAACTTCTTGCTGGACCCGGGGAGCTGTTTTTT.

This clone was seen once. The gene calls are TRBV5-4 and TRBJ2-3, with no clear D. Germline loops: CDR1 SGHNT, CDR2 YYREEE (reference sequence). This CDR3 comprises 14 residues. Trimming stripped 0 bases from V and 2 bases from J, with 7 bases between. CDR3 DNA: TGTGCCAGCAGCTTGGGGGGAAACACAGATACGCAGTATTTT. It codes for CASSLGGNTDTQYF.

This clone turned up a few times. The V call is TRBV11-2, the J call TRBJ1-2; D gene uncertain. CDR1 is SGHAT and CDR2 is FQNNGV in the germline V gene. The CDR3 is 13 amino acids. V was cut by 1 base and J by 0 bases, with 3 bases left in between. CDR3 DNA sequence: TGTGCCAGCAGCTTAGGGTCTAACTATGGCTACACCTTC. Its translation: CASSLGSNYGYTF.

For this clone: This CDR3 is also generated by other DNA sequences in the sample. The V and J genes are TRBV9 and TRBJ1-4, with TRBD1 matching over 8 bases. The V gene end was trimmed by 0 bases and the J gene end by 7 bases; junction bases not matched to a gene: 5. CDR1 and CDR2 (germline): SGDLS, YYNGEE. This CDR3 has 15 amino acids. CDR3 sequence: CASSVGGQGGEKLFF. The CDR3 coding sequence is TGTGCCAGCAGCGTAGGTGGACAGGGCGGTGAAAAACTGTTTTTT.

V gene TRBV7-8 combines with J gene TRBJ2-5; 8 bases match TRBD2. Germline V gene lookup returns CDR1 SGHVS and CDR2 FQNEAQ. V was clipped by 3 bases and J by 5 bases; unmatched bases: 8. The CDR3 is 15 amino acids. The CDR3 protein is CASSLEEQRGETQYF. CDR3 nucleotides: TGTGCCAGCAGCTTGGAGGAACAGCGGGGGGAGACCCAGTACTTC.

The V and J genes are TRBV9 and TRBJ1-1; weak D call: TRBD1 (5 bases). Trimming took off 7 bases at V and 2 bases at J, with 9 bases between the two ends. The CDR3 extends over 12 amino acids. From germline, CDR1 is SGDLS and CDR2 YYNGEE. Written as DNA, the CDR3 is TGTGCCAGCCCCCAGGGAAACACTGAAGCTTTCTTT. It codes for CASPQGNTEAFF.

This clone was observed once. The chain has TRBV9 and TRBJ1-5; D may be TRBD1 (5 bases). Germline V gene lookup returns CDR1 SGDLS and CDR2 YYNGEE. V lost 4 bases, J lost 5 bases, and 13 bases lay in between. The CDR3 runs 14 residues. The CDR3 spells CASSTGLGDQPQHF. The CDR3 DNA reads TGTGCCAGCAGCACAGGACTGGGCGATCAGCCCCAGCATTTT.

V gene TRBV19 combines with J gene TRBJ2-1; a possible D gene is TRBD1 (5 bases). Germline V gives CDR1 LNHDA, CDR2 SQIVND (reference sequence). V was clipped by 2 bases and J by 7 bases, with 15 bases between them. This CDR3 region has 15 residues. The CDR3 coding sequence is TGTGCCAGTAGTATAAGCGTCGGACACCCGAATGAGCAGTTCTTC. Translation: CASSISVGHPNEQFF.

The chain joins TRBV7-2 to TRBJ2-1, with 9 bases aligning to TRBD2. The CDR3 loop spans 16 amino acids. Germline V gene sequence: CDR1 SGHTA, CDR2 FQGNSA. V was clipped by 5 bases and J by 2 bases; unmatched bases: 7. CDR3 nucleotide sequence: TGTGCCAGCAGCCCCCGGGTAGCGGGAGCCTACAATGAGCAGTTCTTC. It translates to CASSPRVAGAYNEQFF.

The chain joins TRBV5-8 to TRBJ2-7, with D tentatively TRBD1 (6 bases). The CDR3 is made up of 15 amino acids. Per germline, CDR1 SGHTS and CDR2 YDEGEE. The V end lost 0 bases, the J end lost 2 bases, and 12 bases lay between the germline ends. CDR3 DNA: TGTGCCAGCAGCTTGGAGGGCTACAGGGCCTACGAGCAGTACTTC. Amino acids: CASSLEGYRAYEQYF.